The next 7 T cell receptor beta chains were all read from a single sample in a study of blood T cell repertoires in COVID-19. Produced via immunoSEQ multiplex PCR; TCRdb's table is partial and in-frame only. Here the sample spans about 210,000 clones, about 91% being singletons. Material: peripheral blood. The receptors originated from a man aged 25 to 45 with acute or convalescent COVID-19.

The chain has TRBV28 and TRBJ1-6, with unresolved D. CDR3 size: 17 residues. Trimming left V 2 bases short and J 1 base short, with 12 bases between. Germline CDR1 is MDHEN and CDR2 is SYDVKM. The CDR3 DNA reads TGTGCCAGCAGTTTAAGCAGGTCCGAATCCTATAATTCACCCCTCCACTTT. Translated: CASSLSRSESYNSPLHF.

V gene TRBV10-1 combines with J gene TRBJ2-1; TRBD1 might be the D (6 bases). Germline V gene data show CDR1 as WNHNN and CDR2 as SYGVQD (reference sequence). This CDR3 is 15 amino acids long. V lost 3 bases and J 4 bases, leaving 13 bases between the germline ends. This CDR3 is CASSETGWRYNEQFF. CDR3 coding DNA: TGCGCCAGCAGTGAAACAGGGTGGCGATACAATGAGCAGTTCTTC.

This chain links TRBV28 with TRBJ1-2, with 7 bases identical to TRBD1. The CDR3 length is 13 residues. Germline V gene lookup returns CDR1 MDHEN and CDR2 SYDVKM. V shed 10 bases, J shed 4 bases, and the junction held 9 bases outside the gene matches. The CDR3, as DNA: TGTGCCACCCAATCACAGGGGATCTATGGCTACACCTTC. Its protein product is CATQSQGIYGYTF.

The rearrangement uses TRBV10-3 and TRBJ2-7; TRBD2 aligns across 11 bases. The CDR3 is 13 amino acids. Germline loops: CDR1 ENHRY, CDR2 SYGVKD. Losses at the gene ends were 7 bases for V and 4 bases for J; bases not matched to a gene: 3. For the CDR3, the DNA is TGTGCCATCACACGGACTAGCGGGTACGAGCAGTACTTC. This sequence encodes CAITRTSGYEQYF.

For the CDR3, the DNA is TGTGCCATCAGTGAGGGGCAGGGAAGGAACATTCAGTACTTC. Its translation is CAISEGQGRNIQYF. The rearrangement uses TRBV10-3 and TRBJ2-4, with TRBD1 as a possible D gene (5 bases). This CDR3 is 14 amino acids long. CDR1 is ENHRY, CDR2 SYGVKD, per germline. V was cut by 2 bases and J by 7 bases, with 12 bases left in between.

The genes are TRBV6-6 and TRBJ1-5; D may be TRBD1 (5 bases). The ends were cut back, 0 bases at V and 3 bases at J, with 12 bases in the middle. The CDR3 runs to 16 residues. The germline V gene has CDR1 MNHNY and CDR2 SVGAGI (reference sequence). This chain's CDR3 is CASSYSYRRINQPQHF. CDR3 DNA: TGTGCCAGCAGTTACTCTTACAGGAGAATCAATCAGCCCCAGCATTTT.

Only a few counts were recorded for this clone. This rearrangement joins TRBV19 to TRBJ1-6; 7 bases align to TRBD1. The CDR3 totals 14 residues. The germline V gene has CDR1 LNHDA and CDR2 SQIVND (reference sequence). V shed 4 bases and J 5 bases; nucleotides not matched to a gene: 2. The CDR3 is CASSTDRNNSPLHF. Here the CDR3 DNA reads TGTGCCAGTAGTACGGACAGGAATAATTCACCCCTCCACTTT. Full variable domain (missing parts from reference TRBV19 and TRBJ1-6): DGGITQSPKYLFRKEGQNVTLSCEQNLNHDAMYWYRQDPGQGLRLIYYSQIVNDFQKGDIAEGYSVSREKKESFPLTVTSAQKNPTAFYLCASSTDRNNSPLHFGNGTRLTVT.